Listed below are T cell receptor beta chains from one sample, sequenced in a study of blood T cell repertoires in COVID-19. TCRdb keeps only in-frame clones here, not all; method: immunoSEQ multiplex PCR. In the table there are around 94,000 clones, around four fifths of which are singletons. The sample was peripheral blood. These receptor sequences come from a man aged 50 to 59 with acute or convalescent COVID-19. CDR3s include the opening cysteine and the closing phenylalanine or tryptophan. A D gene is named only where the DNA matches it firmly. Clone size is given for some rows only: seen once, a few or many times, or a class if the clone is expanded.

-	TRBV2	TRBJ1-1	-	TGTGCCAGCAGGCAGGGGTTTCAGAACACTGAAGCTTTCTTT	CASRQGFQNTEAFF
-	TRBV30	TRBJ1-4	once	TGTGCCTGGACTCCCGGTGAGGGCCCTAATGAAAAACTGTTTTTT	CAWTPGEGPNEKLFF
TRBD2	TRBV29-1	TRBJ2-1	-	TGCAGCGGGTCCTCCCGGACTAGCATGCACAATGAGCAGTTCTTC	CSGSSRTSMHNEQFF
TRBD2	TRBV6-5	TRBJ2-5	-	TGTGCCAGCAGTTCACTAGCGGGAGCGGGAGAGACCCAGTACTTC	CASSSLAGAGETQYF
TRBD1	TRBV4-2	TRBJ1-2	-	TGTGCCAGCAGCCAAGAGACAGGGGGCTATGGCTACACCTTC	CASSQETGGYGYTF
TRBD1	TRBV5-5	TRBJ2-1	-	TGTGCCAGCAGCCTACGACAGGGAAGCTCCTACAATGAGCAGTTCTTC	CASSLRQGSSYNEQFF
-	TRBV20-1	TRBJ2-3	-	TGCAGTGCTCGATCTAGAGATACGCAGTATTTT	CSARSRDTQYF
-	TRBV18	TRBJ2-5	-	TGTGCCAGCTCACCACCGTATTCCCACCAAGAGACCCAGTACTTC	CASSPPYSHQETQYF
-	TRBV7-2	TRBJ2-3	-	TGTGCCAGCAGTCAAATACCGAGCGCAGATACGCAGTATTTT	CASSQIPSADTQYF
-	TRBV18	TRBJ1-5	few	TGTGCCAGCTCACCACTTCGCGATCAGCCCCAGCATTTT	CASSPLRDQPQHF
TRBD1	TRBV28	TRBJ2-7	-	TGTGCCAGCAGTTCAGTACAGGGGAGAGACGAGCAGTACTTC	CASSSVQGRDEQYF
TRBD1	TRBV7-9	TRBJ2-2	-	TGTGCCAGCAGCCGAGGAGTGGACAGGGTCAACACCGGGGAGCTGTTTTTT	CASSRGVDRVNTGELFF
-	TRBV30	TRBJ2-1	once	TGTGCCTGGAGTGTAGGGGGATCGGAGCAGTTCTTC	CAWSVGGSEQFF
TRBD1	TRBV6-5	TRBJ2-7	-	TGTGCCAGCAAGCGGGGACAGGGGCACTACGAGCAGTACTTC	CASKRGQGHYEQYF
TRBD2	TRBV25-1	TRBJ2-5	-	TGTGCCAGCAGTGACCCGGGACTAGCGGAGACCCAGTACTTC	CASSDPGLAETQYF
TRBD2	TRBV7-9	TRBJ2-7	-	TGTGCCAGCAGCCAAACTAGCGCGACAAATAACTACGAGCAGTACTTC	CASSQTSATNNYEQYF
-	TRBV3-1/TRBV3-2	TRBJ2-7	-	TGTGCCAGCAGCCAAGTAACCTACGAGCAGTACTTC	CASSQVTYEQYF
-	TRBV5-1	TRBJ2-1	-	TGCGCCAGCAGCTTGGATACGACGGGAGTGGGTGAGCAGTTCTTC	CASSLDTTGVGEQFF
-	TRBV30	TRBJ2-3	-	TGTGCCTGGAGTGTACAGGCAGATACGCAGTATTTT	CAWSVQADTQYF
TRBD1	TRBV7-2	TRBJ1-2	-	TGTGCCAGCAGCTTAAATCAGGGGGCAATGACAAGCGGCTACACCTTC	CASSLNQGAMTSGYTF
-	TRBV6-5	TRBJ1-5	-	TGTGCCAGCAAACTCTATAGCAATCAGCCCCAGCATTTT	CASKLYSNQPQHF
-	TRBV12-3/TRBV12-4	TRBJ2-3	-	TGTGCCAGCTCGGGAGCCCCAGATACGCAGTATTTT	CASSGAPDTQYF
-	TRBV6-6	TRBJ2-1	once	TGTGCCAGCAGTTTACGGGGTTGGGATGAGCAGTTCTTC	CASSLRGWDEQFF
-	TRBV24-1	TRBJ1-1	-	TGTGCCACCAGCTCCAGGGGTCGGGCTGAAGCTTTCTTT	CATSSRGRAEAFF
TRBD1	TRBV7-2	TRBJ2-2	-	TGTGCCAGCAGCAACCCCGGGACAGCACTAAACACCGGGGAGCTGTTTTTT	CASSNPGTALNTGELFF
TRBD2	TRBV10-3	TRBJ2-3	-	TGTGCCATCAGCGGCGGACTAGCGGGAGAGGTCTTAGGCACAGATACGCAGTATTTT	CAISGGLAGEVLGTDTQYF
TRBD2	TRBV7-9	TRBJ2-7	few	TGTGCCAGCAGCGTTGGGACTAGCGGGAGCTCCTACGAGCAGTACTTC	CASSVGTSGSSYEQYF
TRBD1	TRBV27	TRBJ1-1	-	TGTGCCAGCAGTTTGAGGACAGGGGGTAACACTGAAGCTTTCTTT	CASSLRTGGNTEAFF
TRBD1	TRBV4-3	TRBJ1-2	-	TGCGCCAGCAGCCAAGCTTGGGGGACAGGGCTCTATGGCTACACCTTC	CASSQAWGTGLYGYTF
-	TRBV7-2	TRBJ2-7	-	TGTGCCAGCAGCGCGACAGCCCCCTACGAGCAGTACTTC	CASSATAPYEQYF
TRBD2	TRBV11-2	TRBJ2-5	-	TGTGCCAGCAGCCTAGCGGGAGGAGAGGAGACCCAGTACTTC	CASSLAGGEETQYF
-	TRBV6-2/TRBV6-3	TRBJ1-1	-	TGTGCCAGCAGTTCGTACCAGGAGGCTGAAGCTTTCTTT	CASSSYQEAEAFF
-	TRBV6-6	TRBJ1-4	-	TGTGCCAGCAGAAAGGGGCAGTTAAGTGAAAAACTGTTTTTT	CASRKGQLSEKLFF
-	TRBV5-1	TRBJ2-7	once	TGCGCCAGCAGCCTAGACTTGTACGAGCAGTACTTC	CASSLDLYEQYF
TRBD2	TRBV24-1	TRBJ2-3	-	TGTGCCACCAGTGCGCCTAGCGGGACCACAGATACGCAGTATTTT	CATSAPSGTTDTQYF
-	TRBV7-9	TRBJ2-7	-	TGTGCCAGCAGCCCCCGCAGCTACGAGCAGTACTTC	CASSPRSYEQYF
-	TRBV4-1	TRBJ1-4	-	TGCGCCAGCAGCCAAAGCCAAACAGGGTCGACTAATGAAAAACTGTTTTTT	CASSQSQTGSTNEKLFF
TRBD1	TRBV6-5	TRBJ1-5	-	TGTGCCAGCAGGCCAACAGGGGGTAGCAATCAGCCCCAGCATTTT	CASRPTGGSNQPQHF
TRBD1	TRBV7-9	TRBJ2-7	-	TGTGCCAGCAGCTTCGGGACAGGGGGCTCCCACGAGCAGTACTTC	CASSFGTGGSHEQYF